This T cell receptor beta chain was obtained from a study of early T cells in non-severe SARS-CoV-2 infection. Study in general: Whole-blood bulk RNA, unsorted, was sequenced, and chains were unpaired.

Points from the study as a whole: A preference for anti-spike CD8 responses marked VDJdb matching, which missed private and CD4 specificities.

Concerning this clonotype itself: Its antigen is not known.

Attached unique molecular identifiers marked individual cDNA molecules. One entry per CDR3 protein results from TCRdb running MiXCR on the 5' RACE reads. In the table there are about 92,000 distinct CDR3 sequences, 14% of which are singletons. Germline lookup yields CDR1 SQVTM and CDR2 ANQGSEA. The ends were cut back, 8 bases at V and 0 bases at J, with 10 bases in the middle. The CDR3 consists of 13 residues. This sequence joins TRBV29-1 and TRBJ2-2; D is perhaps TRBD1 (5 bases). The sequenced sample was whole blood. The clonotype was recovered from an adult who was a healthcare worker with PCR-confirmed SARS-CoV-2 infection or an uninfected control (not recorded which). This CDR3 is CSFRAPNTGELFF. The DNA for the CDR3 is TGCAGCTTCAGGGCCCCGAACACCGGGGAGCTGTTTTTT.